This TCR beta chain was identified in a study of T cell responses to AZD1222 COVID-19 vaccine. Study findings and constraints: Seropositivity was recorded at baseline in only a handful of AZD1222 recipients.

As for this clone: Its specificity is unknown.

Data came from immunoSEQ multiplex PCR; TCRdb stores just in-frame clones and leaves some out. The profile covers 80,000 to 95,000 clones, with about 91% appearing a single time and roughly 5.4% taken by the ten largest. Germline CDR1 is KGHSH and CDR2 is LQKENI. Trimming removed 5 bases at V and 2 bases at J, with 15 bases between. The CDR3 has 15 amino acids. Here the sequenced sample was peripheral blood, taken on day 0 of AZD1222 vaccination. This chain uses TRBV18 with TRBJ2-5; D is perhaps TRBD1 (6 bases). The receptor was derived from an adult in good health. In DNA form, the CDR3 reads TGTGCCAGCTCAGCATCGGACAGAAAACAAGAGACCCAGTACTTC. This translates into CASSASDRKQETQYF. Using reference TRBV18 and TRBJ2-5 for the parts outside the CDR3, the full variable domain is NAGVMQNPRHLVRRRGQEARLRCSPMKGHSHVYWYRQLPEEGLKFMVYLQKENIIDESGMPKERFSAEFPKEGPSILRIQQVVRGDSAAYFCASSASDRKQETQYFGPGTRLLVL.